These 15 T cell receptor beta chains were sequenced from one sample in a study of blood T cell repertoires in COVID-19. The data were produced by immunoSEQ multiplex PCR, yet TCRdb's version contains in-frame clones alone and is incomplete. The table shows 290,000 or so clones, with around 86% occurring only once. Sequencing was carried out using peripheral blood. The receptors derive from a man aged 70 or older with acute or convalescent COVID-19.

This clone has just one count. The genes are TRBV7-9 and TRBJ2-7; D call uncertain. V was clipped by 6 bases and J by 4 bases, with 7 bases between them. This CDR3 is 11 amino acids long. In germline, CDR1 is SEHNR, CDR2 FQNEAQ (reference sequence). CDR3 sequence reads: CASSTEYEQYF. CDR3 DNA sequence: TGTGCCAGCAGTACAGAGTACGAGCAGTACTTC.

The chain couples TRBV3-1 (or the pseudogene TRBV3-2) to TRBJ1-1; the D is unclear. This CDR3 comprises 14 residues. V was shortened by 4 bases and J by 1 base, with 10 bases between the two germline ends. Germline V gives CDR1 LGHDT, CDR2 YNNKEL (reference sequence). CDR3 bases: TGTGCCAGCAGCCCCCTGGGCCAGAACACTGAAGCTTTCTTT. It codes for CASSPLGQNTEAFF.

CDR3 bases: TGTGCCAGCAGTGAAGATGGCAGGAAAAATTCACCCCTCCACTTT. Residues: CASSEDGRKNSPLHF. This chain joins TRBV6-1 and TRBJ1-6; D not resolved. With 1 base removed from V and 7 bases from J, the gap between germline ends came to 11 bases. Germline CDR1 reads MNHNS; CDR2 reads SASEGT. This CDR3 spans 15 amino acids.

The chain recombines TRBV10-1 with TRBJ2-3; 8 nucleotides agree with TRBD2. The CDR3 totals 16 residues. Germline CDR1 and CDR2: WNHNN and SYGVQD (reference sequence). V shed 6 bases and J 0 bases; nucleotides not matched to a gene: 8. Written as DNA, the CDR3 is TGCGCCAGCAGAACAATAGCGGGGATTAGCACAGATACGCAGTATTTT. Protein: CASRTIAGISTDTQYF.

This chain joins TRBV4-2 and TRBJ1-4, with D possibly being TRBD1 (5 bases). Germline V gene data show CDR1 as LGHNA and CDR2 as YNFKEQ. V dropped 5 bases and J dropped 7 bases, with 17 bases sitting between them. CDR3 size: 15 residues. In DNA form, the CDR3 reads TGTGCCAGCAGCAACTCCCGGGGGTTGGGTGAAAAACTGTTTTTT. It specifies CASSNSRGLGEKLFF.

This chain uses TRBV27 with TRBJ2-5, with D perhaps TRBD1 (6 bases). Trimming left V 6 bases short and J 5 bases short, with 13 bases between. The CDR3 runs 13 residues. Germline V lookup: CDR1 MNHEY, CDR2 SMNVEV (reference sequence). CDR3 nucleotides: TGTGCCAGCAGCCCGCAGGGGCCGGAGACCCAGTACTTC. This codes for CASSPQGPETQYF.

The gene calls are TRBV7-9 and TRBJ2-7, with D possibly matching TRBD2 (6 bases). Germline V CDR1 and CDR2: SEHNR, FQNEAQ (reference sequence). Trimming took off 2 bases at V and 4 bases at J, with 15 bases between the two ends. The CDR3 has 15 residues. Written as DNA, the CDR3 is TGTGCCAGCAGCTTACTCCTTAGCGGCAGGTACGAGCAGTACTTC. Translation: CASSLLLSGRYEQYF.

The chain is built from TRBV9 and TRBJ2-1; 7 bases fit TRBD2. This CDR3 is 16 amino acids long. Germline V CDR1 and CDR2: SGDLS, YYNGEE. V dropped 3 bases and J dropped 5; count of bases not matched to a gene: 11. CDR3 residues: CASSDGPSGLNNEQFF. In DNA, the CDR3 is TGTGCCAGCAGCGATGGTCCTAGCGGATTGAACAATGAGCAGTTCTTC. Complete variable domain (other parts from reference TRBV9 and TRBJ2-1): DSGVTQTPKHLITATGQRVTLRCSPRSGDLSVYWYQQSLDQGLQFLIQYYNGEERAKGNILERFSAQQFPDLHSELNLSSLELGDSALYFCASSDGPSGLNNEQFFGPGTRLTVL.

Notes on this clone: Compared with germline, one end of the junction differs, possibly owing to a read error. This chain uses TRBV11-2 with TRBJ2-5; 15 bases are a match to TRBD2. Germline lookup yields CDR1 SGHAT and CDR2 FQNNGV. The CDR3 contains 13 residues. CDR3 DNA sequence: TGTGCCAGCAGTCCCGGGACTAGCGGGAGGTCGGACTTC. Translating it yields CASSPGTSGRSDF.

V and J are TRBV7-2 and TRBJ1-1; D unclear. Germline CDR1 and CDR2: SGHTA and FQGNSA. This CDR3 region has 15 residues. Trimming took 2 bases from V and 1 from J, leaving 11 bases between them. The CDR3 sequence: CASSLSRGGNTEAFF. The CDR3 nucleotides are TGTGCCAGCAGCTTAAGTCGAGGCGGGAACACTGAAGCTTTCTTT.

This sequence joins TRBV5-1 and TRBJ1-5, with 8 bases aligning to TRBD1. The CDR3 is 13 residues long. Germline lookup yields CDR1 SGHRS and CDR2 YFSETQ. V shed 5 bases and J 7 bases; nucleotides not matched to a gene: 5. The CDR3 protein is CASSAQGDQPQHF. Here the CDR3 DNA reads TGCGCCAGCAGTGCACAGGGGGACCAGCCCCAGCATTTT.

The CDR3 coding sequence is TGTGCCAGCAGCTTAACTTTCCGGGACAGCTACGAGCAGTACTTC. Its protein is CASSLTFRDSYEQYF. The chain recombines TRBV7-2 with TRBJ2-7; 7 bases match TRBD1. With V trimmed by 2 bases and J by 3 bases, 7 bases remained unmatched. CDR3 size: 15 residues. Germline V gene sequence: CDR1 SGHTA, CDR2 FQGNSA.

The chain links TRBV28 to TRBJ1-2; 7 nucleotides line up with TRBD1. Losses at the gene ends were 7 bases for V and 7 bases for J; bases not matched to a gene: 21. The CDR3 consists of 17 residues. CDR1 MDHEN and CDR2 SYDVKM come from the germline V gene. This CDR3 is CASISAPGQGENSGYTF. The CDR3 nucleotides are TGTGCCAGCATCTCGGCCCCGGGGCAGGGGGAAAATTCTGGCTACACCTTC.

This chain's CDR3 is CASSDSNYEQYF. The CDR3 DNA reads as TGTGCCAGCAGTGATAGTAACTACGAGCAGTACTTC. This sequence joins TRBV6-1 and TRBJ2-7; unclear D gene. The CDR3 sequence is 12 residues long. Germline values: CDR1 MNHNS, CDR2 SASEGT. Deletions cut 3 bases from V and 3 bases from J, with 6 bases between.

This clone was counted between two and nine times. The chain employs TRBV18 and TRBJ1-3; D call uncertain. The CDR3 totals 13 residues. From germline, CDR1 is KGHSH and CDR2 LQKENI. V lost 8 bases and J 4 bases, leaving 12 bases between the germline ends. The CDR3 DNA is TGTGCCAGCGCCCGAATGGCCGGAAACACCATATATTTT. Translating gives CASARMAGNTIYF.